The TCR beta chain described here comes from a study of siplizumab effects on memory and regulatory T cells. CDR1 LNHDA and CDR2 SQIVND come from the germline V gene (reference sequence). Trimming pared 6 bases from V and 4 bases from J, leaving 6 bases between. The length of the CDR3 is 11 residues. Sequencing used immunoSEQ multiplex PCR; TCRdb keeps in-frame clones, though not all of them. The data contain tens of thousands of clones, 95% to 98% of them singletons. V and J are TRBV19 and TRBJ1-2; no firm D call. The sequence came from a human donor in good health. The sequenced sample consisted of naive CD8+ T cells sorted from blood. The CDR3 DNA reads TGTGCCAGTAGCTTCGCCTATGGCTACACCTTC. This encodes CASSFAYGYTF. The variable domain in full, with the rest retrieved from reference TRBV19 and TRBJ1-2, is DGGITQSPKYLFRKEGQNVTLSCEQNLNHDAMYWYRQDPGQGLRLIYYSQIVNDFQKGDIAEGYSVSREKKESFPLTVTSAQKNPTAFYLCASSFAYGYTFGSGTRLTVV.